This T cell receptor (beta chain) was captured in a study of cytomegalovirus exposure and HLA in healthy donors (dated by TCRdb to 2017 to 2019). For the wider study: An earlier analysis of roughly 500 of the donors reported 250 to 300 Gb of sequence data and 100 million to 140 million unique TCR beta sequences from roughly 180 million T cells. Roughly 310 gigabases of sequencing data and roughly 90 million unique TCR sequences were included in an early release covering about 700 HLA-typed donors. Of the 300 to 500 genotyped donors, more than 75% were placed in the genetic ancestry cluster associated with self-reported Caucasian donors. The study aimed to test whether cataloging public T cell receptors could reveal signatures of past pathogen exposure. Using immunosequencing, the study profiled T cell repertoires from roughly 650 subjects and related those repertoires to cytomegalovirus serostatus. Besides the first cohort of roughly 660 subjects, a separate validation cohort made up of 95 to 150 different subjects was used. The study combined high-throughput TCR immunosequencing, statistical association of individual TCRs with disease status, and machine learning to predict cytomegalovirus infection status. In a later analysis, previously published TCR beta repertoires from more than 500 donors were re-analyzed and high-resolution HLA genotyping was added so that TCR occurrence patterns could be studied. Rather than using new phenotypic data, the later analysis identified candidate immune exposures from TCR beta sequences and from how often those sequences occurred across donors. To decide whether each TCR beta V gene segment behaved as functional or pseudogenic, an earlier analysis of 587 of the donors relied on high-throughput TCR beta sequencing. Alongside the repertoire data, information on donor age, sex, ethnicity and CMV serostatus was compiled. A later genetic analysis used genome-wide SNP genotypes for about 55% of the 666 donors, treating that subset as a discovery cohort. All discovery cohort repertoires had been generated on a single sequencing platform. HLA typing included class I and class II loci at four-digit resolution. Typing coverage differed by locus: A, B, C, DRB1 and DQB1 were typed in roughly 629-630 donors, DQA1 in about 500, DPA1 in some 570, and DPB1 in 450 to 480. Because of strong linkage in the cohort, 4 to 6 DR-DQ haplotypes were treated as single units for association and clustering. Among 398 genotyped donors of the cohort, an average of about 240,000 unique TCR beta nucleotide sequences were sequenced per donor, approximately 20% of them non-productive.

Study-wide conclusions, independent of this receptor: When HLA alleles, especially DR and DQ, strongly co-occurred, TCR associations were difficult to assign to individual alleles. In vitro tests confirmed that a few of the cytomegalovirus-associated TCR beta chains recognize cytomegalovirus antigens. Most TCR sequences were seen in very few donors, while some public TCRs were found in many individuals. A later analysis found that HLA-associated TCR beta chains were more clonally expanded and had lower generation probabilities than equally common non-associated chains. Correlated functional status among segregating V segments might reflect linkage disequilibrium, but an unknown experimental factor could not be ruled out. A later genetic analysis reported fewer N-insertions in productive TCRs among donors in an Asian-associated ancestry cluster than the roughly 720-donor mean. The authors suggested that the approach could potentially be generalized to other disease states and immunological phenotypes. Because HLA typing was unavailable for some donors at each locus, only the typed subset was used in association tests. The only immune exposure information available for the cohort was CMV serostatus. In the study, about 150 TCR beta chains were listed as associated with cytomegalovirus. According to a later analysis, TCR association rates differed among HLA loci, with DRB1 alleles showing the most associated TCRs and HLA-C alleles showing the fewest. A later analysis reported that several top co-occurrence clusters appeared linked to parvovirus B19, influenza, CMV and Epstein-Barr virus. A later analysis found that most CMV-associated TCR beta chains appeared HLA-restricted, with HLA associations seemingly driven largely by CMV exposure. Cytomegalovirus status was reported to be diagnosed by the classifier with high specificity and sensitivity in both the original and validation cohorts. Because counts were too low, seventeen rarely observed V segments, including chromosome 9 orphons, were excluded from the earlier analysis of around 590 of the donors. An association between a missense DCLRE1C variant and V-gene and J-gene trimming of TCR beta chains was found in a later genetic analysis and replicated in an independent cohort. This cohort had only TCR beta chains sequenced, and the lack of alpha or paired-chain data limited which features could be detected. In a later analysis, about 16,000 TCR beta sequences were associated with specific HLA alleles at a false discovery rate of 0.05. The sequencing pipeline was judged likely to have produced a cluster of highly shared sequence variants as a technical artifact. A further reported finding was that TCR beta sequences accurately predicted the HLA-A and HLA-B alleles for most subjects in the first cohort. An earlier analysis of approximately 590 of the donors showed that most TCR beta V segments appeared in productive rearrangements either about 87% or about 30% of the time, which broadly matched IMGT annotations. Sequencing depth was assumed to be roughly uniform across donors in the presence/absence analyses, though that assumption may not hold.

This clone has a handful of counts. Its target antigen remains unknown. There are no base qualities to consult, and no much larger clone falls within one base. The cohort was made up of 500 to 850 healthy bone marrow donors. All cohort members were sampled while nominally healthy, although unrecorded immune exposures were likely present. The donor was CMV seronegative and belonged to the group of more than 300 seronegative cohort members. Every donor gave a peripheral blood sample, and the peripheral blood mononuclear cells from that sample were used for TCR beta sequencing. The Qiagen DNeasy Blood Extraction Kit was used to extract genomic DNA from the blood cell samples. Library construction relied on the immunoSEQ multiplex PCR assay. For the multiplex PCR, a mixture combining 60 forward primers for TCR Vbeta segments and 13 reverse primers for TCR Jbeta segments was used. The CDR3 region of rearranged TCR beta genes was amplified from genomic DNA by a multiplex PCR assay. The amplified TCR beta libraries were sequenced on the Illumina HiSeq System as 87-base-pair reads. For the original study's pipeline: In a later analysis, about 80 million unique TCR beta chains were counted across the approximately 620 repertoires, and approximately 9.9 million of these chains were shared by at least two donors. Raw reads were error-corrected and collapsed into unique sequences with a nearest-neighbor algorithm that merged closely related sequences to remove PCR and sequencing errors. Alignment of CDR3 sequences to IMGT reference sequences was used to assign V, D and J gene segments. For a sequence to be retained, at least a six-nucleotide match to both a V gene segment and a J gene segment was required. Rearrangements were called productive when the CDR3 lacked stop codons and stayed in frame with V and J; all others were non-productive. Following IMGT convention, CDR3 was defined as the stretch from the second conserved V-encoded cysteine to the conserved J-encoded phenylalanine. In an earlier analysis of more than 550 of the donors, sequences lacking an unambiguous match to a single V gene segment were excluded. An earlier analysis of 587 of the donors called V segments functional above 56.7% productive rearrangements and segregating when the between-donor standard deviation exceeded 5%. A statistical classification framework was built for diagnosing cytomegalovirus status from the catalog of TCR beta chain sequences. V and J gene assignment, in a later analysis, came from comparing TCR nucleotide sequences with IMGT/GENE-DB human TR gene sequences. The TCRdist pipeline was used in a later analysis to assign CDR3 sequences and most-parsimonious VDJ recombination scenarios. In a later analysis, each TCR beta chain was defined by its CDR3 amino acid sequence together with its V-gene family, and reads lacking a unique V-gene family were excluded. To address suspected cross-contamination and a sequencing artifact, a later analysis removed over 500 highly shared, low-generation-probability nucleotide sequences. A later analysis calculated a clonal expansion index for each public chain from normalized within-repertoire ranks of inferred template counts. In a later analysis, generation probabilities were computed using a VDJ recombination model fitted to out-of-frame rearrangements, and the results were checked against IGoR. In a later analysis, hypergeometric tests were used to score TCR-TCR, TCR-HLA and TCR-CMV co-occurrence, with a repertoire-size bias correction applied to TCR pairs. A later analysis estimated false discovery rates by permuting HLA or CMV assignments 20 times. In a later analysis, co-occurring TCRs were grouped with DBSCAN, and TCRdist sequence similarity was added when clustering was performed within HLA-allele-positive subsets. For co-occurrence clustering, repertoires with fewer than 30,000 or more than 120,000 public chains were excluded, along with five repertoires with anomalous nucleotide sharing. As stored in TCRdb, this immuneACCESS dataset retains in-frame rearrangements with V and J assigned. A fraction of the clones does not appear; measured against another copy, unresolved V genes explain less than half of the discrepancy, and the remainder lacks a known reason. V, J and clone size reflect that table, while D and trimming were determined from the DNA. This sample comprises approximately 100,000 clones, over 55% of them detected only once. The top ten constitute less than 3% of the sample.

The receptor was derived from a female donor in good health and CMV-seronegative. The sequencing input was PBMCs.

The base sequence is TGTGCCAGCAGTTCCCAGGGGGATTACACTGAAGCTTTCTTT. Its protein is CASSSQGDYTEAFF. Here the chain combines TRBV27 and TRBJ1-1; TRBD1 fits 7 bases in the junction. According to the germline V gene (reference sequence), CDR1 reads MNHEY and CDR2 reads SMNVEV. Germline trimming amounts to 4 bases on V and 3 bases on J, with 5 as the count of junction bases outside the gene matches. The CDR3 goes from the cysteine to the phenylalanine over 14 residues. The only DNA kept is the CDR3, 42 bases in frame from the first base.